This entry lists 24 T cell receptor beta chains sequenced from one sample in a study of blood T cell repertoires in COVID-19. The protocol was immunoSEQ multiplex PCR, while the TCRdb copy is restricted to in-frame clones and leaves out a portion. This sample has around 200,000 clones, with 84% found just once. Material for sequencing was peripheral blood. These receptors all stem from a man aged 25-40 years with active or convalescent COVID-19.

The chain recombines TRBV25-1 with TRBJ1-6; TRBD1 matches at 11 bases. Germline CDR1 MGHDK, CDR2 SYGVNS. The CDR3 totals 15 residues. Losses at the gene ends were 6 bases for V and 6 bases for J; bases not matched to a gene: 4. The CDR3, as DNA: TGTGCCAGCAGCGGACAGGGGGCTTTTAATTCACCCCTCCACTTT. Its protein product is CASSGQGAFNSPLHF.

The CDR3 sequence is CASSDRWDRGHGYTF. As DNA, the CDR3 is TGTGCCAGCAGTGACCGCTGGGACAGGGGGCACGGCTACACCTTC. The genes are TRBV2 and TRBJ1-2; 12 nucleotides line up with TRBD1. The ends lost 3 bases at V and 8 bases at J; junction bases unmatched: 7. This CDR3 comprises 15 residues. CDR1 and CDR2 (germline): SNHLY, FYNNEI.

This clone turned up a few times. V usage is TRBV18 and J usage is TRBJ1-1; D is uncertain. V shed 3 bases and J shed 0 bases, with 20 bases lying between them. CDR1 and CDR2 (germline): KGHSH, LQKENI. The CDR3 has 18 amino acids. CDR3 in amino acids: CASSPQGGNRLVNTEAFF. CDR3 nucleotide sequence: TGTGCCAGCTCACCCCAAGGCGGGAATCGGCTAGTGAACACTGAAGCTTTCTTT.

The DNA of the CDR3 is TGTGCCAGTAGTATCCGATACAGAGTCGTGGAGGGGTCGTCCGCTGAAGCTTTCTTT. Translation gives CASSIRYRVVEGSSAEAFF. The rearrangement links TRBV19 to TRBJ1-1; D might be TRBD1 (5 bases). CDR1 and CDR2 (germline): LNHDA, SQIVND (reference sequence). The CDR3 totals 19 residues. V lost 3 bases and J lost 6, with 29 bases in between.

This clone was seen a handful of times. The J gene is TRBJ1-2, the V gene TRBV27; 9 nucleotides line up with TRBD1. This CDR3 contains 16 residues. V dropped 4 bases and J dropped 1; count of bases not matched to a gene: 7. CDR1 is MNHEY and CDR2 is SMNVEV in the germline V gene (reference sequence). The CDR3 DNA reads as TGTGCCAGCAGTTCAATGACAGGGGGGAATAACTATGGCTACACCTTC. It translates to CASSSMTGGNNYGYTF.

V is TRBV28 and J is TRBJ2-7, with 8 bases lining up with TRBD1. With 5 bases clipped from V and 2 bases from J, the junction kept 8 bases outside the gene matches. CDR3 length: 15 residues. CDR1 and CDR2 from the germline V gene are MDHEN and SYDVKM. This CDR3 is CASSPDRASPYEQYV. The CDR3 DNA reads TGTGCCAGCAGTCCGGACAGGGCTTCCCCCTACGAGCAGTACGTC.

This chain links TRBV6-1 with TRBJ1-2; D is undetermined. V lost 3 bases to trimming and J lost 5 bases, with 13 bases between them. CDR1 is MNHNS and CDR2 is SASEGT in the germline V gene. The CDR3 has 14 amino acids. The CDR3 reads CASSDLAGGYGYTF. CDR3 bases: TGTGCCAGCAGTGATTTGGCCGGAGGGTATGGCTACACCTTC.

The V and J genes are TRBV11-2 and TRBJ2-3; 7 nucleotides agree with TRBD2. The V and J ends lost 1 base and 11 bases, in that order; junction bases with no gene match: 6. The CDR3 spans 13 residues. CDR1 and CDR2 (germline): SGHAT, FQNNGV. CDR3 region: CASSLVSWEGQYF. The CDR3 nucleotides are TGTGCCAGCAGCTTAGTTTCCTGGGAGGGGCAGTATTTT.

V is TRBV6-2 or TRBV6-3 and J is TRBJ2-7; 10 bases match TRBD1. V lost 4 bases to trimming and J lost 4 bases; unmatched junction nucleotides: 7. The CDR3 sequence is 15 residues long. CDR1 MNHEY and CDR2 SVGEGT come from the germline V gene. CDR3 DNA sequence: TGTGCCAGCAGTTCCCCGGACAGGGGGGTTTACGAGCAGTACTTC. Translated, it gives CASSSPDRGVYEQYF.

The V call is TRBV1, the J call TRBJ2-3; the table's D call TRBD2 went unverified against the DNA. TRBV1 is marked as a pseudogene. This CDR3 contains 17 residues. DNA of the CDR3: TGCACCAGCAGCCATGGAGGACTAGCGGGGGTCACAGATACGCAGTATTTT. Protein: CTSSHGGLAGVTDTQYF.

The chain joins TRBV6-1 to TRBJ1-1; D is possibly TRBD1 (6 bases). CDR3 length: 14 amino acids. Trimming pared 7 bases from V and 5 bases from J, leaving 17 bases between. Germline V gives CDR1 MNHNS, CDR2 SASEGT. CDR3 DNA: TGTGCCAGCACCCGAGGGGGAGGGGAGACTGAAGCTTTCTTT. Translation gives CASTRGGGETEAFF.

J is TRBJ1-3 and V is TRBV5-5; tentatively, D is TRBD1 (5 bases). V lost 4 bases and J lost 0, with 11 bases in between. Germline lookup yields CDR1 SGHKS and CDR2 YYEKEE (reference sequence). CDR3 length equals 15 residues. The CDR3, as DNA: TGTGCCAGCAGCCATGACAGAGACTCTGGAAACACCATATATTTT. Translation gives CASSHDRDSGNTIYF.

The V call is TRBV5-4, the J call TRBJ2-7; possible D gene TRBD2, 5 bases. CDR1 and CDR2 (germline): SGHNT, YYREEE (reference sequence). This CDR3 contains 15 residues. Trimming shortened V by 0 bases and J by 0 bases, and 10 bases separated the two germline ends. The CDR3 bases are TGTGCCAGCAGCTTGGTCCCCACTAGCTCCTACGAGCAGTACTTC. Translation gives CASSLVPTSSYEQYF.

The gene calls are TRBV14 and TRBJ1-1; TRBD1 matches 10 bases. CDR1 is SGHDN and CDR2 is FVKESK in the germline V gene. With 5 bases clipped from V and 6 bases from J, the junction kept 6 bases outside the gene matches. This CDR3 comprises 14 residues. CDR3 amino acids: CASSALTGGPEAFF. The DNA for the CDR3 is TGTGCCAGCAGCGCTTTGACAGGGGGCCCTGAAGCTTTCTTT.

Only one count was recorded for this clone. The CDR3 reads CASSAHDSYNQPQHF. The CDR3 DNA reads TGTGCCAGCAGCGCCCACGACAGCTACAATCAGCCCCAGCATTTT. The chain combines TRBV9 with TRBJ1-5, with D possibly TRBD1 on 5 matching bases. V dropped 3 bases and J dropped 3 bases, with 13 bases sitting between them. This CDR3 spans 15 amino acids. Looked up from germline, CDR1 is SGDLS and CDR2 is YYNGEE.

The chain couples TRBV11-2 to TRBJ1-6; D is undetermined. Germline CDR1 and CDR2: SGHAT and FQNNGV. The CDR3 is 13 amino acids. The V gene lost 2 bases and the J gene lost 8 bases, with 7 bases spanning the gap. CDR3 nucleotides: TGTGCCAGCAGCTTATTACTCGATTCACCCCTCCACTTT. Translated: CASSLLLDSPLHF.

The rearrangement joins TRBV5-6 to TRBJ2-1, with TRBD2 identical over 8 bases. The ends lost 4 bases at V and 10 bases at J; junction bases unmatched: 4. The CDR3 spans 12 residues. The germline V gene encodes CDR1 SGHDT and CDR2 YYEEEE. The DNA of the CDR3 is TGTGCCAGCAGCCCCATAGCGGGAGAGCAGTTCTTC. As protein: CASSPIAGEQFF.

V is TRBV6-6 and J is TRBJ2-5; D gene unclear. The CDR3 is 14 amino acids. Germline CDR1 is MNHNY and CDR2 is SVGAGI (reference sequence). V shed 1 base and J shed 2 bases, with 8 bases lying between them. The CDR3 DNA sequence: TGTGCCAGCAGTTACTTGACTGCTCAAGAGACCCAGTACTTC. Translation: CASSYLTAQETQYF.

The chain employs TRBV15 and TRBJ2-3; TRBD2 aligns across 7 bases. The germline gives CDR1 LNHNV, CDR2 YYDKDF (reference sequence). V was clipped by 2 bases and J by 2 bases; unmatched bases: 4. CDR3 size: 15 residues. For the CDR3, the DNA is TGTGCCACCAGCAGACGGACTAGGATCACAGATACGCAGTATTTT. It translates to CATSRRTRITDTQYF.

V is TRBV27 and J is TRBJ1-1; 9 bases match TRBD1. Trimming cost V 5 bases and J 4 bases; bases outside gene matches: 5. The CDR3 sequence is 14 residues long. Per germline, CDR1 MNHEY and CDR2 SMNVEV (reference sequence). CDR3 sequence: CASSAQTGGTEAFF. CDR3 DNA: TGTGCCAGCAGTGCTCAGACAGGGGGCACTGAAGCTTTCTTT.

V gene TRBV12-3 or TRBV12-4 combines with J gene TRBJ2-7, with 8 bases fitting TRBD1. The CDR3 is made up of 13 amino acids. The J segment lost 7 bases and the V segment lost 7 bases, leaving 9 bases of the junction unmatched. The CDR3 reads CASTADRVGEQYF. CDR3 in DNA: TGTGCCAGCACCGCGGACAGGGTGGGAGAGCAGTACTTC.

As DNA, the CDR3 is TGCAGCGTTGTGGGGGCAGGGGTCACTGAAGCTTTCTTT. As protein: CSVVGAGVTEAFF. This chain links TRBV29-1 with TRBJ1-1; tentatively, D is TRBD1 (6 bases). Germline values: CDR1 SQVTM, CDR2 ANQGSEA. The V and J ends lost 4 bases and 4 bases respectively, with 13 bases between them. This CDR3 has 13 residues. Full variable domain (rest looked up from reference TRBV29-1 and TRBJ1-1): SAVISQKPSRDICQRGTSLTIQCQVDSQVTMMFWYRQQPGQSLTLIATANQGSEATYESGFVIDKFPISRPNLTFSTLTVSNMSPEDSSIYLCSVVGAGVTEAFFGQGTRLTVV.

This rearrangement joins TRBV24-1 to TRBJ1-5, with 7 bases matching TRBD1. The CDR3 sequence is 15 residues long. Germline values: CDR1 KGHDR, CDR2 SFDVKD. Trimming cost V 3 bases and J 2 bases; bases outside gene matches: 3. CDR3 sequence (DNA): TGTGCCACCAGTGATGCGACAGGGCGCAATCAGCCCCAGCATTTT. Translation gives CATSDATGRNQPQHF.

The rearrangement joins TRBV2 to TRBJ1-5; D remains unclear. V lost 5 bases and J 4 bases, leaving 12 bases between the germline ends. CDR1 and CDR2 from the germline V gene are SNHLY and FYNNEI. The CDR3 consists of 14 residues. The CDR3 sequence: CASSRSSQNQPQHF. In DNA form, the CDR3 reads TGTGCCAGCAGTAGGAGCAGCCAAAATCAGCCCCAGCATTTT.